The entry below describes one TCR beta chain. Its antigen is unidentified. The CDR3 is 14 residues long. V trimming: 6 bases; J trimming: 10 bases; junction bases outside the gene matches: 12. CDR1 and CDR2 from the germline V gene are SGHTA and FQGNSA. The entry originates in a study of CD4 T cells in relation to SARS-CoV-2 and coronaviruses. Method: immunoSEQ multiplex PCR; TCRdb's copy keeps in-frame clones and lacks some. The sample includes under 25,000 clones, roughly 72% seen only once; the top ten take about 16%. Unexposed donor CD4+ T cells date from 2011-2018, before the COVID-19 pandemic. The cells were cultured for 10 days before CD4+ T cells were isolated.

The sequencing sample was made of CD4+ T cells from PBMCs, cultured in vitro. This TCR was sampled from a human donor in good health. The rearrangement joins TRBV7-2 to TRBJ2-1, with 7 bases aligning to TRBD1. CDR3 loop: CASSINQGDREQFF. DNA of the CDR3: TGTGCCAGCAGTATAAACCAGGGGGACCGGGAGCAGTTCTTC. Full variable domain (missing parts from reference TRBV7-2 and TRBJ2-1): GAGVSQSPSNKVTEKGKDVELRCDPISGHTALYWYRQSLGQGLEFLIYFQGNSAPDKSGLPSDRFSAERTGGSVSTLTIQRTQQEDSAVYLCASSINQGDREQFFGPGTRLTVL.